These 13 T cell receptor beta chains were all obtained from the same sample, sequenced in a study of pediatric ulcerative colitis. Sequencing was performed with immunoSEQ multiplex PCR; in TCRdb, only in-frame clones are kept and a portion is missing. The table shows about 64,000 clones, with about three quarters occurring only once. Sequenced: blood. The receptors derive from a boy between 5 and 17 years old with moderate ulcerative colitis.

This clone was observed a single time. The V gene is TRBV29-1, the J gene TRBJ2-1; TRBD2 aligns across 12 bases. Germline loops: CDR1 SQVTM, CDR2 ANQGSEA. The CDR3 has 15 amino acids. J was trimmed by 11 bases and V by 1 base; bases with no gene match: 9. The CDR3 loop is CSVEATGTSGSKQFF. The CDR3 DNA reads TGCAGCGTTGAAGCCACCGGGACTAGCGGGTCTAAGCAGTTCTTC.

The chain combines TRBV6-6 with TRBJ1-1; 7 bases are a match to TRBD1. This CDR3 comprises 15 residues. In germline, CDR1 is MNHNY, CDR2 SVGAGI (reference sequence). J gave up 1 base and V 2 bases, and 4 bases lay outside the gene matches. This chain's CDR3 is CASSYPGQPNTEAFF. For the CDR3, the DNA is TGTGCCAGCAGTTACCCGGGACAGCCGAACACTGAAGCTTTCTTT.

In its sample, this clone was seen a few times. Other DNA sequences within the sample encode an identical CDR3. The V and J genes are TRBV5-1 and TRBJ1-5; 7 nucleotides match TRBD1. The CDR3 has 14 residues. Losses at the gene ends were 4 bases for V and 5 bases for J; bases not matched to a gene: 6. Germline CDR1 is SGHRS and CDR2 is YFSETQ. This CDR3 is CASSPGGGYQPQHF. The CDR3 DNA follows: TGCGCCAGCAGCCCAGGGGGGGGCTATCAGCCCCAGCATTTT.

This clone was observed a single time. The chain has TRBV5-1 and TRBJ1-1, with no clear D. The CDR3 covers 14 residues. V lost 3 bases and J lost 4, with 13 bases in between. Germline V CDR1 and CDR2: SGHRS, YFSETQ. The CDR3 coding sequence is TGCGCCAGCAGCTCCGACCATGTTCTCACTGAAGCTTTCTTT. Encoded protein: CASSSDHVLTEAFF.

This sequence joins TRBV10-3 and TRBJ2-7; 11 bases are a match to TRBD2. Germline V lookup: CDR1 ENHRY, CDR2 SYGVKD. The CDR3 is 16 amino acids. After removal of 2 bases from V and 0 bases from J, the junction contained 3 bases not matched to a gene. CDR3: CAISEPTSGASYEQYF. The DNA of the CDR3 is TGTGCCATCAGTGAGCCGACTAGCGGGGCCTCCTACGAGCAGTACTTC.

The chain joins TRBV6-1 to TRBJ1-2, with D perhaps TRBD1 (5 bases). Germline V gene lookup returns CDR1 MNHNS and CDR2 SASEGT. The V and J ends lost 5 bases and 1 base respectively, with 14 bases between them. CDR3 length equals 15 residues. CDR3 loop: CASSFRGELNYGYTF. The CDR3 DNA sequence: TGTGCCAGCAGTTTCCGGGGGGAGCTTAACTATGGCTACACCTTC.

This clone was seen just once. The rearrangement uses TRBV7-9 and TRBJ2-2; D gene uncertain. Per the germline V gene, CDR1 is SEHNR and CDR2 is FQNEAQ (reference sequence). V was pared by 5 bases and J by 0 bases, with 13 bases between. This CDR3 has 16 amino acids. In nucleotides, the CDR3 is TGTGCCAGCAGCCGGACCCTCGCCGCGAACACCGGGGAGCTGTTTTTT. Its translation: CASSRTLAANTGELFF.

The chain carries TRBV9 and TRBJ2-3; 8 bases fit TRBD2. The CDR3 consists of 17 residues. In germline, CDR1 is SGDLS, CDR2 YYNGEE. With V trimmed by 2 bases and J by 2 bases, 10 bases remained unmatched. CDR3 coding DNA: TGTGCCAGCAGCGTTCTTGGTGGCGGGGGGAACACAGATACGCAGTATTTT. It codes for CASSVLGGGGNTDTQYF.

CDR3 in amino acids: CASITPFLVEQYF. CDR3 DNA: TGCGCCAGCATAACCCCGTTTCTGGTCGAGCAGTACTTC. V gene TRBV4-1 combines with J gene TRBJ2-7; D gene ambiguous. The CDR3 consists of 13 residues. CDR1 MGHRA and CDR2 YSYEKL come from the germline V gene. V was shortened by 7 bases and J by 6 bases, with 16 bases between the two germline ends.

This clone occurred once. This sequence joins TRBV4-1 and TRBJ1-1; 9 positions match TRBD1. This CDR3 contains 15 residues. The J segment lost 6 bases and the V segment lost 2 bases, leaving 7 bases of the junction unmatched. Germline CDR1 and CDR2: MGHRA and YSYEKL. The DNA for the CDR3 is TGCGCCAGCAGCCAAAGAGACAGGGGGGGTGCTGAAGCTTTCTTT. Translated: CASSQRDRGGAEAFF.

This clone has only a few counts. The chain uses TRBV9 and TRBJ1-2; no reliable D call. Deletions cut 0 bases from V and 4 bases from J, with 13 bases between. Germline CDR1 is SGDLS and CDR2 is YYNGEE. The CDR3 loop spans 15 amino acids. CDR3 region: CASSVAGSDRYGYTF. As DNA, the CDR3 is TGTGCCAGCAGCGTAGCTGGGTCAGATCGCTATGGCTACACCTTC. The full variable domain, rest sourced from reference TRBV9 and TRBJ1-2, is DSGVTQTPKHLITATGQRVTLRCSPRSGDLSVYWYQQSLDQGLQFLIQYYNGEERAKGNILERFSAQQFPDLHSELNLSSLELGDSALYFCASSVAGSDRYGYTFGSGTRLTVV.

The chain joins TRBV4-2 to TRBJ2-2, with 8 bases matching TRBD1. Germline values: CDR1 LGHNA, CDR2 YNFKEQ. CDR3 length: 17 residues. With 1 base clipped from V and 0 bases from J, the junction kept 4 bases outside the gene matches. DNA for the CDR3: TGTGCCAGCAGCCAAGCGACAGGGGCGCCGAACACCGGGGAGCTGTTTTTT. This encodes CASSQATGAPNTGELFF.

The chain recombines TRBV29-1 with TRBJ1-2; 7 nucleotides line up with TRBD1. The CDR3 runs 14 residues. V shed 4 bases, J shed 4 bases, and the junction held 9 bases outside the gene matches. CDR1 SQVTM and CDR2 ANQGSEA come from the germline V gene. CDR3 residues: CSVVTTGTLYGYTF. In DNA, the CDR3 is TGCAGCGTTGTTACGACAGGGACCCTCTATGGCTACACCTTC.